Presented here are 20 T cell receptor beta chains from one specimen sequenced in a study of a mutant IDH1 vaccine in newly diagnosed glioma. Sequenced by immunoSEQ multiplex PCR; TCRdb stores in-frame clones only, minus some. The sample includes around 45,000 clones, 88% of them seen just once. Time point specified: week 35, safety follow-up. Every single dose of the vaccine, 300 ug of mutant IDH1 20-mer peptide, came with topical imiquimod. The antigens of these receptors remain unknown. The sequences come from PBMCs, collected from a glioma patient whose treatment included an IDH1 peptide vaccine. The source of these receptors is a woman aged 40 to 49 with glioma.

V usage is TRBV29-1 and J usage is TRBJ2-7; 7 bases match TRBD1. The CDR3 consists of 16 residues. V was clipped by 6 bases and J by 0 bases; unmatched bases: 14. In germline, CDR1 is SQVTM, CDR2 ANQGSEA. The chain's CDR3 is CSVVLYRDRNSYEQYF. The DNA of the CDR3 is TGCAGCGTAGTACTGTACCGGGACAGAAACTCCTACGAGCAGTACTTC.

This clone was counted a single time. J is TRBJ2-5 and V is TRBV27; 7 nucleotides agree with TRBD1. The germline V gene encodes CDR1 MNHEY and CDR2 SMNVEV (reference sequence). The CDR3 is made up of 14 amino acids. J lost 6 bases, V lost 0 bases, and 4 bases had no gene match. CDR3 residues: CASSLSETGKTQYF. For the CDR3, the DNA is TGTGCCAGCAGTTTATCTGAGACAGGGAAGACCCAGTACTTC.

The count of this clone is one. The J gene is TRBJ1-5, the V gene TRBV2; 7 bases line up with TRBD1. The germline V gene encodes CDR1 SNHLY and CDR2 FYNNEI. The length of the CDR3 is 14 residues. V lost 1 base to trimming and J lost 7 bases; unmatched junction nucleotides: 4. As DNA, the CDR3 is TGTGCCAGCAGTGAAGTACAGGGGTTCCAGCCCCAGCATTTT. This translates into CASSEVQGFQPQHF.

The rearrangement uses TRBV29-1 and TRBJ1-1, with 9 bases identical to TRBD1. Germline CDR1 SQVTM, CDR2 ANQGSEA. V lost 1 base, J lost 3 bases, and 9 bases stayed unmatched. There are 16 residues in the CDR3. The CDR3 DNA reads TGCAGCGTTGAAGTTCCCCCGACAGGGGGGTACACTGAAGCTTTCTTT. This translates into CSVEVPPTGGYTEAFF.

This chain joins TRBV6-1 and TRBJ2-5; 12 nucleotides line up with TRBD1. This CDR3 is built from 15 residues. From germline, CDR1 is MNHNS and CDR2 SASEGT. With 4 bases clipped from V and 2 bases from J, the junction kept 2 bases outside the gene matches. The CDR3: CASSAGQGAQETQYF. DNA of the CDR3: TGTGCCAGCAGTGCGGGACAGGGGGCACAAGAGACCCAGTACTTC.

J is TRBJ1-3 and V is TRBV5-6, with D unclear. CDR3 length: 13 amino acids. Germline V gene sequence: CDR1 SGHDT, CDR2 YYEEEE. The V end was cut by 0 bases, the J end by 4 bases, with 5 bases between. For the CDR3, the DNA is TGTGCCAGCAGCTTGGATCTGGGAAACACCATATATTTT. Its translation: CASSLDLGNTIYF.

The chain recombines TRBV30 with TRBJ2-2; no firm D call. This CDR3 comprises 13 residues. Germline assignment: CDR1 GTSNPN and CDR2 SVGIG (reference sequence). V was clipped by 4 bases and J by 4 bases, with 10 bases between them. The CDR3 sequence is CAWNPTTTGELFF. CDR3 sequence (DNA): TGTGCCTGGAACCCTACAACCACCGGGGAGCTGTTTTTT.

The chain links TRBV19 to TRBJ2-2; D gene uncertain. V was pared by 3 bases and J by 7 bases, with 6 bases between. The germline V gene has CDR1 LNHDA and CDR2 SQIVND (reference sequence). The CDR3 totals 12 residues. CDR3 nucleotide sequence: TGTGCCAGTAGTATTAATCACGGGGAGCTGTTTTTT. This sequence encodes CASSINHGELFF.

A note on this clone: The same CDR3 also results from other DNA sequences found in this sample. The genes are TRBV5-6 and TRBJ2-3, with D tentatively TRBD2 (7 bases). This CDR3 contains 15 residues. V lost 0 bases and J lost 1, with 9 bases in between. In germline, CDR1 is SGHDT, CDR2 YYEEEE. The CDR3 loop is CASSLVGGGTDTQYF. CDR3 nucleotides: TGTGCCAGCAGCTTGGTAGGGGGGGGCACAGATACGCAGTATTTT. The whole variable domain, filled in from reference TRBV5-6 and TRBJ2-3, reads DAGVTQSPTHLIKTRGQQVTLRCSPKSGHDTVSWYQQALGQGPQFIFQYYEEEERQRGNFPDRFSGHQFPNYSSELNVNALLLGDSALYLCASSLVGGGTDTQYFGPGTRLTVL.

V and J are TRBV6-5 and TRBJ2-3; weak D call: TRBD1 (6 bases). This CDR3 is 15 amino acids long. CDR1 and CDR2 from the germline V gene are MNHEY and SVGAGI. Between the trimmed V and J ends, which lost 2 bases and 3 bases, there was a span of 12 bases. CDR3 amino acids: CASSYQGHATDTQYF. The CDR3 nucleotides read TGTGCCAGCAGTTACCAGGGACATGCTACAGATACGCAGTATTTT.

This chain links TRBV2 with TRBJ2-7; TRBD2 aligns across 8 bases. Per the germline V gene, CDR1 is SNHLY and CDR2 is FYNNEI. CDR3 length: 12 amino acids. V was pared by 8 bases and J by 4 bases, with 4 bases of the junction left unmatched. The DNA for the CDR3 is TGTGCCAGCGGGACTAGTTGGTACGAGCAGTACTTC. This gives the protein CASGTSWYEQYF.

The chain links TRBV29-1 to TRBJ2-5, with 7 bases aligning to TRBD2. V shed 4 bases and J 5 bases; nucleotides not matched to a gene: 7. Germline V CDR1 and CDR2: SQVTM, ANQGSEA. The CDR3 contains 13 residues. CDR3 DNA sequence: TGCAGCGTTGTGGGGGGGGTCGGTGAGACCCAGTACTTC. Amino acid sequence: CSVVGGVGETQYF.

V is TRBV19 and J is TRBJ1-1; D is ambiguous. Germline V gene lookup returns CDR1 LNHDA and CDR2 SQIVND (reference sequence). V lost 3 bases and J 4 bases, leaving 9 bases between the germline ends. CDR3 length equals 13 residues. CDR3 nucleotide sequence: TGTGCCAGTAGTATTGCGGCGAGCACTGAAGCTTTCTTT. This sequence encodes CASSIAASTEAFF.

The chain links TRBV5-6 to TRBJ2-7; possibly TRBD2 for D (6 bases). Germline CDR1 is SGHDT and CDR2 is YYEEEE. The CDR3 is 16 residues long. V was pared by 0 bases and J by 0 bases, with 13 bases between. The CDR3 here is CASSLVGGSGSYEQYF. CDR3 DNA sequence: TGTGCCAGCAGCTTGGTCGGGGGATCCGGCTCCTACGAGCAGTACTTC.

J is TRBJ2-7 and V is TRBV19; 13 nucleotides line up with TRBD2. CDR3 length equals 15 residues. Germline trimming cut 6 bases from V and 5 bases from J; bases unmatched to any gene: 7. CDR1 is LNHDA and CDR2 is SQIVND in the germline V gene (reference sequence). The CDR3 DNA reads TGTGCCAGTAGCAGGACTAGCGGGAGTCGGAACGAGCAGTACTTC. It codes for CASSRTSGSRNEQYF.

The chain carries TRBV10-3 and TRBJ1-1, with 7 positions matching TRBD1. V was pared by 6 bases and J by 1 base, with 8 bases of the junction left unmatched. Per germline, CDR1 ENHRY and CDR2 SYGVKD. The CDR3 extends over 15 amino acids. CDR3 nucleotide sequence: TGTGCCATCAGGGCTTTACACAGGGGGAACACTGAAGCTTTCTTT. This encodes CAIRALHRGNTEAFF.

This chain uses TRBV5-1 with TRBJ1-1; tentative D call: TRBD1 (5 bases). Germline CDR1 is SGHRS and CDR2 is YFSETQ. Trimming took off 0 bases at V and 6 bases at J, with 9 bases between the two ends. This CDR3 is 13 amino acids long. The CDR3 nucleotides are TGCGCCAGCAGCTTGGTAGGGGACCCTGAAGCTTTCTTT. It codes for CASSLVGDPEAFF.

The chain joins TRBV25-1 to TRBJ2-1, with 8 bases aligning to TRBD1. The CDR3 totals 15 residues. Germline V gene sequence: CDR1 MGHDK, CDR2 SYGVNS. The V gene end was trimmed by 2 bases and the J gene end by 2 bases; junction bases not matched to a gene: 2. The CDR3 nucleotides are TGTGCCAGCAGTGAACAGGGGGCACCCTACAATGAGCAGTTCTTC. Translated: CASSEQGAPYNEQFF. Combining the CDR3 with reference TRBV25-1 and TRBJ2-1 gives the whole variable domain EADIYQTPRYLVIGTGKKITLECSQTMGHDKMYWYQQDPGMELHLIHYSYGVNSTEKGDLSSESTVSRIRTEHFPLTLESARPSHTSQYLCASSEQGAPYNEQFFGPGTRLTVL.

The chain has TRBV7-9 and TRBJ1-1; maybe TRBD1 (5 bases). This CDR3 has 15 residues. Deletions cut 5 bases from V and 4 bases from J, with 17 bases between. Germline assignment: CDR1 SEHNR and CDR2 FQNEAQ (reference sequence). This CDR3 reads CASSPGGIWATEAFF. CDR3 DNA sequence: TGTGCCAGCAGCCCTGGGGGGATTTGGGCCACTGAAGCTTTCTTT. Filled out from reference TRBV7-9 and TRBJ1-1, the complete variable domain reads DTGVSQNPRHKITKRGQNVTFRCDPISEHNRLYWYRQTLGQGPEFLTYFQNEAQLEKSRLLSDRFSAERPKGSFSTLEIQRTEQGDSAMYLCASSPGGIWATEAFFGQGTRLTVV.

This sequence joins TRBV7-9 and TRBJ2-5, with a possible D match to TRBD2 (6 bases). Germline V gene sequence: CDR1 SEHNR, CDR2 FQNEAQ (reference sequence). Trimming shortened V by 1 base and J by 4 bases, and 25 bases separated the two germline ends. This CDR3 spans 19 amino acids. CDR3 in DNA: TGTGCCAGCAGCTTAGGACAGAGCGGGCTCCCGCTCCCCCGAGAGACCCAGTACTTC. This codes for CASSLGQSGLPLPRETQYF.